The rows below give T cell receptor beta chains drawn from one sample of a study of cytomegalovirus exposure and HLA in healthy donors. Sequencing used immunoSEQ multiplex PCR; TCRdb keeps in-frame clones, though not all of them. This sample has some 140,000 clones, with nearly 80% found just once. The sample was PBMCs. These receptors were collected from a man under 40 in good health and CMV-seropositive. Both conserved end residues are part of each CDR3. A D gene is named only where the DNA matches it firmly. Clone size is stated in some rows and not others, as once, few, many or a class when expanded.

TRBJ2-7 TRBV6-5 - - CASSYSHRSSYEQYF TGTGCCAGCAGTTACTCGCACAGGAGCTCCTACGAGCAGTACTTC
TRBJ2-4 TRBV7-9 TRBD2 - CASSARLAVAKNIQYF TGTGCCAGCAGCGCTAGACTAGCGGTAGCCAAAAACATTCAGTACTTC
TRBJ2-5 TRBV5-1 - - CASSFVFDSSQETQYF TGCGCCAGCAGCTTTGTCTTCGACAGCTCTCAAGAGACCCAGTACTTC
TRBJ1-4 TRBV7-8 - - CASSLQITLNEKLFF TGTGCCAGCAGCTTACAGATAACCTTGAATGAAAAACTGTTTTTT
TRBJ2-7 TRBV28 - - CASSQQEPSVDEQYF TGTGCCAGCAGTCAACAGGAGCCTAGCGTGGACGAGCAGTACTTC
TRBJ2-7 TRBV15 - - CATSRERQSNSYEQYF TGTGCCACCAGCAGGGAACGACAGTCTAACTCCTACGAGCAGTACTTC
TRBJ1-1 TRBV7-9 - - CASSRGSGTEAFF TGTGCCAGCAGTAGGGGTAGTGGAACTGAAGCTTTCTTT
TRBJ2-1 TRBV6-1 - - CASSEVWSDNEQFF TGTGCCAGCAGTGAAGTCTGGTCGGACAATGAGCAGTTCTTC
TRBJ2-7 TRBV25-1 TRBD1 - CASSDPGTGYEQYF TGTGCCAGCAGTGACCCGGGGACAGGCTACGAGCAGTACTTC
TRBJ2-1 TRBV27 TRBD1 - CASSPAPGQGMRRIDYNEQFF TGTGCCAGCAGTCCAGCCCCGGGACAGGGGATGCGGCGGATAGATTACAATGAGCAGTTCTTC
TRBJ2-1 TRBV11-2 TRBD2 - CASSLGSSGRLAEYNEQFF TGTGCCAGCAGCTTAGGGTCCTCGGGAAGACTAGCGGAATACAATGAGCAGTTCTTC
TRBJ1-2 TRBV11-3 - - CASSLRTNYGYTF TGTGCCAGCAGCTTACGGACAAACTATGGCTACACCTTC
TRBJ1-1 TRBV10-3 - - CAISEILGEGNTEAFF TGTGCCATCAGTGAGATTTTGGGAGAAGGGAACACTGAAGCTTTCTTT
TRBJ2-7 TRBV25-1 TRBD2 - CASSEVRGGRNEQYF TGTGCCAGCAGTGAGGTCCGGGGGGGACGGAACGAGCAGTACTTC
TRBJ2-3 TRBV28 TRBD2 once CASSPRGAGVYTQYF TGTGCCAGCAGTCCCAGGGGAGCGGGAGTATATACGCAGTATTTT
TRBJ2-5 TRBV29-1 TRBD2 - CSVVVGGEETQYF TGCAGCGTTGTGGTGGGGGGGGAAGAGACCCAGTACTTC
TRBJ2-5 TRBV30 - - CAWSWSGVMETQYF TGTGCCTGGAGTTGGTCGGGAGTGATGGAGACCCAGTACTTC
TRBJ2-1 TRBV29-1 TRBD1 - CSARDRDYNEQFF TGCAGCGCCCGGGACAGGGATTACAATGAGCAGTTCTTC
TRBJ1-3 TRBV7-2 TRBD1 - CASSWDSLGNTIYF TGTGCCAGCAGCTGGGACAGCCTTGGAAACACCATATATTTT
TRBJ2-2 TRBV10-2 - - CASSRSGENTGELFF TGCGCCAGCAGTCGGAGCGGAGAGAACACCGGGGAGCTGTTTTTT
TRBJ2-2 TRBV15 TRBD1 - CATSRDQRTGVSGELFF TGTGCCACCAGCAGAGATCAGAGGACAGGGGTGTCCGGGGAGCTGTTTTTT
TRBJ2-1 TRBV4-2 TRBD2 - CASSQETSGVYSEQFF TGTGCCAGCAGCCAAGAGACTAGCGGGGTTTACAGTGAGCAGTTCTTC
TRBJ1-5 TRBV2 - few CASSGTGKGSGNQPQHF TGTGCCAGCAGTGGAACAGGGAAGGGTAGTGGCAATCAGCCCCAGCATTTT
TRBJ2-2 TRBV27 TRBD2 - CASSFLAGTGELFF TGTGCCAGCAGTTTTCTAGCGGGAACCGGGGAGCTGTTTTTT
TRBJ2-7 TRBV6-5 - - CASSSSRWPYEQYF TGTGCCAGCAGTTCTTCTCGTTGGCCCTACGAGCAGTACTTC
TRBJ2-3 TRBV27 TRBD1 - CASSPDRTSTDTQYF TGTGCCAGCAGTCCGGACAGGACAAGCACAGATACGCAGTATTTT
TRBJ2-5 TRBV9 TRBD2 - CASSPRAGGGETQYF TGTGCCAGCAGCCCCCGAGCGGGAGGGGGAGAGACCCAGTACTTC
TRBJ2-6 TRBV13 TRBD1 once CASSSRDRHLGAGANVLTF TGTGCCAGCAGCTCCCGGGACAGGCATCTCGGTGCTGGGGCCAACGTCCTGACTTTC
TRBJ2-5 TRBV29-1 - - CSVGGLKETQYF TGCAGCGTTGGTGGCCTTAAAGAGACCCAGTACTTC
TRBJ1-3 TRBV7-9 - once CSSSPPRLQVRGNTIYF TGTTCCAGCAGCCCCCCAAGGCTCCAAGTCAGGGGAAACACCATATATTTT
TRBJ2-7 TRBV6-6 - - CASSYSQGGNEQYF TGTGCCAGCAGTTACAGCCAGGGGGGAAACGAGCAGTACTTC
TRBJ2-5 TRBV6-5 - - CASSTSLVSRETQYF TGTGCCAGCAGTACCTCACTAGTTTCGAGAGAGACCCAGTACTTC